This is a list of T cell receptor beta chains from one sample in a study of CD4 T cells in relation to SARS-CoV-2 and coronaviruses. Measured with immunoSEQ multiplex PCR; TCRdb has only the in-frame clones, and not every one. The data contain roughly 45,000 clones, about 80% of them seen just once; the ten biggest clones take up over 1.1%. Which antigens these TCRs recognize remains unknown. The sample consisted of naive CD4+ T cells from PBMCs, cultured in vitro. The origin of the receptors is an adult with COVID-19. CDR3s include the opening cysteine and the closing phenylalanine or tryptophan. A D gene is named only where the DNA matches it firmly. Clone size is shown for a subset of rows, as once, few, many or a class of expanded clone.

V,size,D,J,length,DNA,CDR3
TRBV30,NA,NA,TRBJ1-4,13,TGTGCCTGGAGTCGGACTTTTGGGGCTCAACTGTTTTTT,CAWSRTFGAQLFF
TRBV5-8,NA,NA,TRBJ1-4,15,TGTGCCAGCAGCTTGTCCAGGGAGGAGGATGAAAAACTGTTTTTT,CASSLSREEDEKLFF
TRBV2,NA,NA,TRBJ2-2,18,TGTGCCAGCACCAGGGGCGGGACATGGTCTGGATTTGCCGGGGAGCTGTTTTTT,CASTRGGTWSGFAGELFF
TRBV11-2,NA,NA,TRBJ2-5,16,TGTGCCAGCAGCCCCAGCTTTGGGAGCTACCCGGAGACCCAGTACTTC,CASSPSFGSYPETQYF
TRBV2,NA,TRBD2,TRBJ2-1,16,TGTGCCAGCAGTCGTGGGGCTAGCGGGAGGGGAAATGAGCAGTTCTTC,CASSRGASGRGNEQFF
TRBV28,NA,TRBD1,TRBJ1-1,18,TGTGCCAGCAGTTCCCCGGGACAGGACCGCCCGATGAACACTGAAGCTTTCTTT,CASSSPGQDRPMNTEAFF
TRBV28,once,TRBD1,TRBJ1-1,13,TGTGCCAGCACAACAGGGGCACCCACTGAAGCTTTCTTT,CASTTGAPTEAFF
TRBV6-5,NA,NA,TRBJ1-3,16,TGTGCCAGCAGTTTCGACAGGCGCACCTCTGGAAACACCATATATTTT,CASSFDRRTSGNTIYF
TRBV20-1,NA,TRBD2,TRBJ2-7,12,TGCAGTGCTAGTCCTAGCGGGAAAGGGCAGTACTTC,CSASPSGKGQYF
TRBV6-6,NA,TRBD1,TRBJ1-4,20,TGTGCCAGCAGTCTCCGACGAGGGGGCCTCCCCCTTGCAACTAATGAAAAACTGTTTTTT,CASSLRRGGLPLATNEKLFF
TRBV5-6,NA,TRBD2,TRBJ2-1,14,TGTGCCAGCAGCTTCCTAGCGGGAGAGAATGAGCAGTTCTTC,CASSFLAGENEQFF
TRBV11-2,NA,NA,TRBJ2-2,17,TGTGCCAGCAGCTTACGTCGTGGGTCGGGAGCTGTCGGGGAGCTGTTTTTT,CASSLRRGSGAVGELFF
TRBV5-4,NA,TRBD2,TRBJ2-1,16,TGTGCCAGCAGCCCTAGTAGCGGGAGGGCCTACAATGAGCAGTTCTTC,CASSPSSGRAYNEQFF
TRBV11-2,once,NA,TRBJ1-1,14,TGTGCCAGCAGCTTAGTACATGGTGGCACTGAAGCTTTCTTT,CASSLVHGGTEAFF
TRBV9,few,NA,TRBJ1-4,16,TGTGCCAGCAGCCTTAGAGGACAAGTTAAAGATGAAAAACTGTTTTTT,CASSLRGQVKDEKLFF
TRBV18,NA,TRBD2,TRBJ2-1,17,TGTGCCAGCTCACCGTTTGACAGCGGGAGACCCTACAATGAGCAGTTCTTC,CASSPFDSGRPYNEQFF
TRBV5-1,once,NA,TRBJ1-5,16,TGCGCCAGCAGCTTGGAGGGGAGGGGGAGCAATCAGCCCCAGCATTTT,CASSLEGRGSNQPQHF
TRBV19,NA,TRBD2,TRBJ2-1,17,TGTGCCAGTAGTATAGCCCTAGCGGGAGTAGTCTACAATGAGCAGTTCTTC,CASSIALAGVVYNEQFF
TRBV6-5,NA,NA,TRBJ2-1,12,TGTGCCAGCAGGCCGACATGGAATGAGCAGTTCTTC,CASRPTWNEQFF
TRBV2,once,NA,TRBJ2-7,15,TGTGCCAGCAGTGAGGGTCAGCGAACTACCTACGAGCAGTACTTC,CASSEGQRTTYEQYF
TRBV19,NA,NA,TRBJ2-3,16,TGTGCCAGTAGTATAGGCCGTCCAGGGGGGGCAGATACGCAGTATTTT,CASSIGRPGGADTQYF
TRBV28,once,NA,TRBJ2-3,14,TGTGCCAGCAGTCCCTTACAGTACACAGATACGCAGTATTTT,CASSPLQYTDTQYF
TRBV28,NA,TRBD1,TRBJ1-1,15,TGTGCCAGCAGTTTCGGACAGGGGAGGGACACTGAAGCTTTCTTT,CASSFGQGRDTEAFF
TRBV2,NA,NA,TRBJ1-1,12,TGTGCCAGCGAGAGACAGGTGGCTGAAGCTTTCTTT,CASERQVAEAFF
TRBV6-4,NA,NA,TRBJ1-5,16,TGTGCCAGCAGTGCCCTCGGGTCCGAGGAGGATCAGCCCCAGCATTTT,CASSALGSEEDQPQHF
TRBV28,NA,TRBD2,TRBJ2-7,19,TGTGCCAGCTCAGGACGGTTACTGACTAGCGGAAAAAGGTCCTACGAGCAGTACTTC,CASSGRLLTSGKRSYEQYF
TRBV2,once,TRBD1,TRBJ2-3,14,TGTGCCAGCAGTAACAGGGGTATCACAGATACGCAGTATTTT,CASSNRGITDTQYF